This is a list of T cell receptor beta chains from one sample in a study of T cell responses to AZD1222 COVID-19 vaccine. Here immunoSEQ multiplex PCR was the method, and the copy in TCRdb shows in-frame clones only, minus some. The sample table includes over 130,000 clones. Sequences were obtained from peripheral blood. The origin of the receptors is an adult in good health. Each CDR3 is given with its conserved first and last residue. Fields, in order: J gene, D gene, V gene, CDR3 DNA, CDR3 protein. A D gene is named only where the DNA matches it firmly.

TRBJ2-5,-,TRBV5-4,TGTGCCAGCAGCTTCGGTCCACAAATACAAGAGACCCAGTACTTC,CASSFGPQIQETQYF
TRBJ1-1,-,TRBV20-1,TGCAGTGCGGGTGATCGGCCTGAAGCTTTCTTT,CSAGDRPEAFF
TRBJ1-6,-,TRBV6-5,TGTGCCAGCAGTTATATTGGTTTTAATTCACCCCTCCACTTT,CASSYIGFNSPLHF
TRBJ1-1,TRBD1,TRBV7-3,TGTGCCAGCAGCTTAACTGGACAGGGGGCGACTGAAGCTTTCTTT,CASSLTGQGATEAFF
TRBJ2-7,TRBD1,TRBV5-1,TGCGCCAGCGGTTTAGTACCGGGACAGGATTACGAGCAGTACTTC,CASGLVPGQDYEQYF
TRBJ1-2,-,TRBV6-2/TRBV6-3,TGTGCCAGCAGTTCGAGTAACTATGGCTACACCTTC,CASSSSNYGYTF
TRBJ2-1,TRBD2,TRBV7-2,TGTGCCAGCAGTTTAGCGGGGGGCCATCCTGAGCAGTTCTTC,CASSLAGGHPEQFF
TRBJ1-2,-,TRBV6-1,TGTGCCAGCAGTGAAGCGCTTCGGCAGGTTACGCACGGCTACACCTTC,CASSEALRQVTHGYTF
TRBJ1-1,TRBD1,TRBV7-9,TGTGCCAGCAGGGGGACAGGTGGGATCACTGAAGCTTTCTTT,CASRGTGGITEAFF
TRBJ1-1,-,TRBV28,TGTGCCAGCAGTTCCCAGGGGCCGGGAAACGCTGAAGCTTTCTTT,CASSSQGPGNAEAFF
TRBJ2-2,TRBD1,TRBV6-5,TGTGCCAGCAGTTACTCGACGGACAGGGGATCAGGGGAGCTGTTTTTT,CASSYSTDRGSGELFF
TRBJ1-1,-,TRBV12-3/TRBV12-4,TGTGCCAGCAGGAACCGGGCGAACACTGAAGCTTTCTTT,CASRNRANTEAFF
TRBJ2-5,TRBD1,TRBV29-1,TGCAGCGTTGAGTCGGGACAGGGAAGGGAGACCCAGTACTTC,CSVESGQGRETQYF
TRBJ2-1,-,TRBV6-5,TGTGCCAGCAGAACCCGTTCAGGGAATGAGCAGTTCTTC,CASRTRSGNEQFF
TRBJ1-1,-,TRBV27,TGTGCCAGCAGCTATACAGGGAACACTGAAGCTTTCTTT,CASSYTGNTEAFF
TRBJ1-1,TRBD1,TRBV11-1,TGTGCCAGCAGCTGGACAGGGAACACTGAAGCTTTCTTT,CASSWTGNTEAFF
TRBJ1-1,TRBD1,TRBV7-9,TGTGCCAGCAGCTTGGAGGGGGCGAGAGCTTTCTTT,CASSLEGARAFF
TRBJ2-3,TRBD1,TRBV2,TGTGCCCGGACAGGGGATTGGACAGATACGCAGTATTTT,CARTGDWTDTQYF
TRBJ2-3,-,TRBV5-6,TGTGCCAGCAGCTTGGTCACAATTTCGGGGAAACCTACGCAGTATTTT,CASSLVTISGKPTQYF
TRBJ2-3,TRBD2,TRBV9,TGTGCCAGCAGCGCCGAAGCGGGGGGGCAATTGGATACGCAGTATTTT,CASSAEAGGQLDTQYF
TRBJ2-7,-,TRBV20-1,TGCAGTGCTAGAGTCTCCTACGAGCAGTACTTC,CSARVSYEQYF
TRBJ1-4,-,TRBV6-2/TRBV6-3,TGTGCCAGCAGTCTACCGGGACACGGGAATGAAAAACTGTTTTTT,CASSLPGHGNEKLFF
TRBJ2-3,-,TRBV28,TGTGCCAGCAGTCCACACTTGGGCCCAGATACGCAGTATTTT,CASSPHLGPDTQYF
TRBJ2-7,-,TRBV2,TGTGCCAGCGGGGGGCAGGGAACCCACGAGCAGTACTTC,CASGGQGTHEQYF
TRBJ2-7,TRBD1,TRBV7-8,TGTGCCAGCAGCTTAGCGGGTTCCGGGACAGGGGGAGACGAGCAGTACTTC,CASSLAGSGTGGDEQYF
TRBJ2-7,-,TRBV7-2,TGTGCCAGCAGCTTAGCGGCAGGGCCTTCCTACGAGCAGTACTTC,CASSLAAGPSYEQYF
TRBJ1-1,-,TRBV30,TGTGCCTGGAGCCGACAGTTAACGGTGGCTTTCTTT,CAWSRQLTVAFF